Below, 21 T cell receptor beta chains from the same sample are listed, as sequenced in a study of tumor-infiltrating lymphocytes in oesophageal squamous cell carcinoma. TCRdb reanalysed the PCR reads using MiXCR and keeps one entry per CDR3 protein. The sample lists around 9,300 distinct CDR3 sequences, roughly 70% occurring once. Source material: esophageal tumor tissue. These receptor sequences come from a female donor with esophageal squamous cell carcinoma.

This clonotype is medium-sized by share. The chain employs TRBV11-1 and TRBJ1-1, with D unclear. The CDR3 consists of 13 residues. V was pared by 2 bases and J by 4 bases, with 8 bases between. The germline CDR1 and CDR2 sequences are SGHAT and FQDESV (reference sequence). The CDR3 bases are TGTGCCAGCAGCTTACTAGAGATCACTGAAGCTTTCTTT. Protein sequence: CASSLLEITEAFF.

DNA for the CDR3: TGTGCCAGCAGCTTTGAGACAGGGGGCCACACTGAAGCTTTCTTT. Residues: CASSFETGGHTEAFF. The chain recombines TRBV7-2 with TRBJ1-1, with 10 bases that match TRBD1. Germline V lookup: CDR1 SGHTA, CDR2 FQGNSA. Trimming cost V 3 bases and J 3 bases; bases outside gene matches: 4. This CDR3 contains 15 residues.

Relative to its sample, this clonotype is hyperexpanded (1% or more). The chain recombines TRBV12-3 or TRBV12-4 with TRBJ2-7, with no clear D. The CDR3 covers 11 residues. Between the trimmed V and J ends, which lost 3 bases and 3 bases, there was a span of 3 bases. The CDR3 region has the DNA TGTGCCAGCAGTTTCGGCTACGAGCAGTACTTC. Encoded protein: CASSFGYEQYF.

The chain links TRBV7-8 to TRBJ2-1; 8 bases map to TRBD1. Trimming removed 6 bases from V and 0 bases from J; junction bases left unmatched: 7. The CDR3 runs 16 residues. Germline V gives CDR1 SGHVS, CDR2 FQNEAQ. The CDR3: CASRPRTGGSYNEQFF. The CDR3 bases are TGTGCCAGCAGACCCCGAACAGGGGGCTCCTACAATGAGCAGTTCTTC.

V gene TRBV5-1 combines with J gene TRBJ2-7; 11 nucleotides align to TRBD2. Looked up from germline, CDR1 is SGHRS and CDR2 is YFSETQ. With V trimmed by 0 bases and J by 2 bases, 13 bases remained unmatched. This CDR3 has 19 residues. CDR3 nucleotide sequence: TGCGCCAGCAGCTTGGGGTCCGTGTCGACTAGCGGGGTTCCCTACGAGCAGTACTTC. Translation gives CASSLGSVSTSGVPYEQYF.

V and J are TRBV7-2 and TRBJ2-1; the match to TRBD1 covers 7 bases. The J segment lost 6 bases and the V segment lost 6 bases, leaving 8 bases of the junction unmatched. CDR3 size: 14 residues. From germline, CDR1 is SGHTA and CDR2 FQGNSA. The CDR3: CASSLKNRGNEQFF. CDR3 nucleotides: TGTGCCAGCAGTCTGAAAAACAGGGGCAATGAGCAGTTCTTC. The entire variable domain, with the rest obtained from reference TRBV7-2 and TRBJ2-1, is as follows: GAGVSQSPSNKVTEKGKDVELRCDPISGHTALYWYRQSLGQGLEFLIYFQGNSAPDKSGLPSDRFSAERTGGSVSTLTIQRTQQEDSAVYLCASSLKNRGNEQFFGPGTRLTVL.

The V call is TRBV28, the J call TRBJ2-3; D remains unclear. Germline CDR1 and CDR2: MDHEN and SYDVKM. V was trimmed by 2 bases and J by 2 bases, leaving 8 bases between them. This CDR3 region has 14 residues. The CDR3 nucleotides read TGTGCCAGCAGTTTACAGCGTTACACAGATACGCAGTATTTT. This codes for CASSLQRYTDTQYF.

The V gene is TRBV11-3, the J gene TRBJ2-3, with D uncertain. CDR3 length: 20 amino acids. The ends were cut back, 5 bases at V and 1 base at J, with 28 bases in the middle. Germline V gene sequence: CDR1 SGHNT, CDR2 YENEEA. Here the CDR3 DNA reads TGTGCCAGCAGCATAACGGGCCTAGACCAGGACGTACAAGGCACAGATACGCAGTATTTT. Translation gives CASSITGLDQDVQGTDTQYF.

J is TRBJ2-5 and V is TRBV6-6; 7 bases are a match to TRBD1. Trimming cost V 6 bases and J 11 bases; bases outside gene matches: 15. The CDR3 spans 14 residues. The germline V gene has CDR1 MNHNY and CDR2 SVGAGI (reference sequence). The CDR3 loop reads CASSPGPDRAKQYF. The CDR3 nucleotides are TGTGCCAGCAGCCCGGGCCCCGACAGGGCCAAGCAGTACTTC.

This clonotype was counted between two and nine times. The chain carries TRBV7-3 and TRBJ2-7; D is possibly TRBD1 (6 bases). The DNA end is a closer match to TRBJ2-5, so the J assignment may be wrong. CDR1 is SGHTA, CDR2 FQGTGA, per germline. The CDR3 is made up of 16 amino acids. DNA of the CDR3: TGTGCCAGCAGCCGGGTGGGGGCCAACCCCCGAGAGACCCAGTACTTC. This translates into CASSRVGANPRETQYF.

This clonotype counts as large. CDR3 protein: CASSLSRGDYNEQFF. The CDR3 DNA reads as TGTGCCAGCAGCTTAAGCCGGGGCGACTACAATGAGCAGTTCTTC. This rearrangement joins TRBV11-2 to TRBJ2-1, with D perhaps matching TRBD1 or TRBD2 (5 bases each). The CDR3 spans 15 residues. Germline-derived CDR1 and CDR2 are SGHAT and FQNNGV. The ends were cut back, 2 bases at V and 3 bases at J, with 11 bases in the middle. Supplemented by reference TRBV11-2 and TRBJ2-1, the full variable domain reads EAGVAQSPRYKIIEKRQSVAFWCNPISGHATLYWYQQILGQGPKLLIQFQNNGVVDDSQLPKDRFSAERLKGVDSTLKIQPAKLEDSAVYLCASSLSRGDYNEQFFGPGTRLTVL.

This clonotype was seen many times. The chain joins TRBV27 to TRBJ2-7; TRBD2 is a possible D gene (6 bases). The CDR3 is made up of 14 amino acids. In germline, CDR1 is MNHEY, CDR2 SMNVEV (reference sequence). Trimming took 2 bases from V and 7 from J, leaving 15 bases between them. CDR3 residues: CASSLPGLPNEQYF. CDR3 nucleotide sequence: TGTGCCAGCAGTTTACCGGGACTGCCAAATGAGCAGTACTTC.

The rearrangement links TRBV7-6 to TRBJ2-5; D not certain. The length of the CDR3 is 17 residues. CDR1 and CDR2 (germline): SGHVS, FNYEAQ. Trimming took 1 base from V and 4 from J, leaving 19 bases between them. CDR3 in DNA: TGTGCCAGCAGCTTAGTTGGTGGGGTGGCCCCAGGAGAGACCCAGTACTTC. This encodes CASSLVGGVAPGETQYF.

This clonotype occurred once. This is likely a read error, given that the CDR3 carries no conserved phenylalanine or tryptophan at its end. Because the CDR3's place on the DNA is in doubt, the DNA is left out and the CDR3 is given as listed by TCRdb. V usage is TRBV7-8 and J usage is TRBJ2-5; the table gives TRBD1 as D, unverified against the DNA. The germline CDR1 and CDR2 sequences are SGHVS and FQNEAQ. The CDR3 spans 17 amino acids, including both terminal residues. The CDR3: CASSLALTGNYGYTFGS.

As regards this clonotype: The final CDR3 position lacks the conserved phenylalanine or tryptophan, pointing to a likely read error. The chain joins TRBV12-3 or TRBV12-4 to TRBJ2-1, with a weak D call TRBD1 (5 bases). The last part of the DNA fits TRBJ2-5 better; the J call may be wrong. CDR3 length equals 14 residues. The chain's CDR3 is CASTGSSDQETQYY. The CDR3 nucleotides read TGTGCCAGCACAGGGTCCTCAGATCAAGAGACCCAGTACTAC.

The J gene is TRBJ2-5, the V gene TRBV7-8; perhaps TRBD1 as D (6 bases). The CDR3 has 15 residues. Germline loops: CDR1 SGHVS, CDR2 FQNEAQ. V was pared by 3 bases and J by 2 bases, with 13 bases between. CDR3 in DNA: TGTGCCAGCAGCTTTAACGGACAGCTTCAAGAGACCCAGTACTTC. This gives the protein CASSFNGQLQETQYF.

The chain recombines TRBV11-1 with TRBJ2-7, with 10 bases matching TRBD1. Trimming at V came to 4 bases and at J to 5 bases, leaving 14 bases not matched to a gene. Germline lookup yields CDR1 SGHAT and CDR2 FQDESV (reference sequence). The CDR3 contains 17 residues. CDR3 sequence: CASSSPQTGGLGNEQYF. The CDR3 DNA reads TGTGCCAGCAGCTCCCCCCAGACAGGGGGCTTGGGTAACGAGCAGTACTTC. The whole variable domain, filled in from reference TRBV11-1 and TRBJ2-7, reads EAEVAQSPRYKITEKSQAVAFWCDPISGHATLYWYRQILGQGPELLVQFQDESVVDDSQLPKDRFSAERLKGVDSTLKIQPAELGDSAMYLCASSSPQTGGLGNEQYFGPGTRLTVT.

This CDR3 is CASSLPSSNEQFF. The CDR3 bases are TGTGCCAGCAGCTTACCTAGTTCCAATGAGCAGTTCTTC. The chain recombines TRBV7-4 with TRBJ2-5; D is undetermined. Matching the DNA end better, TRBJ2-1 makes the J call doubtful. The germline V gene has CDR1 SGHVT and CDR2 SQSDAQ. CDR3 length equals 13 residues.

V usage is TRBV7-6 and J usage is TRBJ2-3, with D uncertain. V was cut by 6 bases and J by 0 bases, with 7 bases left in between. Per the germline V gene, CDR1 is SGHVS and CDR2 is FNYEAQ. This CDR3 is built from 13 residues. The CDR3 DNA sequence: TGTGCCAGCAGTGGTCCTAGCACAGATACGCAGTATTTT. Its translation is CASSGPSTDTQYF. The full variable domain, rest sourced from reference TRBV7-6 and TRBJ2-3, is GAGVSQSPRYKVTKRGQDVALRCDPISGHVSLYWYRQALGQGPEFLTYFNYEAQQDKSGLPNDRFSAERPEGSISTLTIQRTEQRDSAMYRCASSGPSTDTQYFGPGTRLTVL.

This clonotype has a count of ten or more. A read error is possible here, since a much larger clone lies one base away. This chain links TRBV27 with TRBJ2-5; D is undetermined. The CDR3 totals 13 residues. V was clipped by 2 bases and J by 11 bases, with 15 bases between them. CDR1 is MNHEY, CDR2 SMNVEV, per germline (reference sequence). CDR3 region: CASSLKWNREQYF. DNA for the CDR3: TGTGCCAGCAGTTTAAAATGGAATCGTGAGCAGTACTTC.

The CDR3 reads CASSLSVDNEQFF. The CDR3 DNA sequence: TGTGCCAGCAGCTTATCGGTGGACAATGAGCAGTTCTTC. The chain recombines TRBV7-3 with TRBJ2-1, with D uncertain. V was pared by 2 bases and J by 5 bases, with 7 bases between. The CDR3 totals 13 residues. In germline, CDR1 is SGHTA, CDR2 FQGTGA.